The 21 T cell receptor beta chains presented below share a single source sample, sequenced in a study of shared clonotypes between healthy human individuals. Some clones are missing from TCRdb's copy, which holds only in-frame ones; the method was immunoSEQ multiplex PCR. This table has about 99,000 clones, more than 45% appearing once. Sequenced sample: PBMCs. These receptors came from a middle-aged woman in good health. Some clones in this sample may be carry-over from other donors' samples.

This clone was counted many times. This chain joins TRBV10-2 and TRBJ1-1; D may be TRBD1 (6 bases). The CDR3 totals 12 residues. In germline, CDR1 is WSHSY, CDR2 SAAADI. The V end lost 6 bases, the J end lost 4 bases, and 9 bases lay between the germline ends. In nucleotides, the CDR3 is TGCGCCAGCAGGGACAGTAGCACTGAAGCTTTCTTT. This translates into CASRDSSTEAFF.

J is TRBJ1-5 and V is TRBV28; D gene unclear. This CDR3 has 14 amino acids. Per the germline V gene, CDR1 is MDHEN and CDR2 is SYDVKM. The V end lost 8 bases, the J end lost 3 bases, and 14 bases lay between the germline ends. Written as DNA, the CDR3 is TGTGCCAGCCGTACCGGGAGTCTCAATCAGCCCCAGCATTTT. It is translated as CASRTGSLNQPQHF.

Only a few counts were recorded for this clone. This chain's CDR3 is CASSPLHPISGTGLPYEQYF. CDR3 in DNA: TGTGCCAGCTCACCCCTTCACCCAATTTCCGGGACAGGGCTCCCCTACGAGCAGTACTTC. The chain recombines TRBV18 with TRBJ2-7, with TRBD1 matching over 9 bases. Per germline, CDR1 KGHSH and CDR2 LQKENI. The V and J ends lost 3 bases and 2 bases, in that order; junction bases with no gene match: 20. CDR3 size: 20 residues.

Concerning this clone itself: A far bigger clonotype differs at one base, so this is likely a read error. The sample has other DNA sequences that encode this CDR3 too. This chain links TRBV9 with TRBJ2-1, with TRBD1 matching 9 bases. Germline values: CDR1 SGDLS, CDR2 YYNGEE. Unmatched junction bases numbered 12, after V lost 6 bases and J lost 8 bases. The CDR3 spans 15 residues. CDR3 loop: CASTTTGQGYDEQFF. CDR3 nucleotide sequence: TGTGCCAGCACCACCACGGGACAGGGCTATGATGAGCAGTTCTTC.

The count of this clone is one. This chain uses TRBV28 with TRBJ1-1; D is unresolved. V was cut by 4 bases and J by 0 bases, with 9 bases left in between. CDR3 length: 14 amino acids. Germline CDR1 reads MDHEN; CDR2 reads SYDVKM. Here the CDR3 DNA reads TGTGCCAGCAGTTCTCCCTTCATGAACACTGAAGCTTTCTTT. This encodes CASSSPFMNTEAFF.

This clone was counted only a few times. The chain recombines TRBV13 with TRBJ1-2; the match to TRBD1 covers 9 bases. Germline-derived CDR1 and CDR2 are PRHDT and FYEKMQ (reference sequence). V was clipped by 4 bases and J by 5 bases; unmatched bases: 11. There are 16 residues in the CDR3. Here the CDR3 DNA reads TGTGCCAGCAGCTCGGAACCCGGACAGGGGAGGTATGGCTACACCTTC. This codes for CASSSEPGQGRYGYTF.

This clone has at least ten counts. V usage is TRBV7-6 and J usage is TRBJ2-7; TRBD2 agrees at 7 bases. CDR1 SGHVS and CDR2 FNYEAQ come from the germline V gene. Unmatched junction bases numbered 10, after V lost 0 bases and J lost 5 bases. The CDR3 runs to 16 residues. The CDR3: CASSLAEAAGVDEQYF. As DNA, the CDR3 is TGTGCCAGCAGCTTAGCGGAGGCTGCGGGAGTTGACGAGCAGTACTTC.

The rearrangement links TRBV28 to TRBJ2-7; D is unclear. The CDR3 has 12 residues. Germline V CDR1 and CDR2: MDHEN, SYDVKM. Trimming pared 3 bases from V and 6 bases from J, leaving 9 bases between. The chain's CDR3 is CASSLERREQYF. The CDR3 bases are TGTGCCAGCAGTTTGGAAAGGCGCGAGCAGTACTTC.

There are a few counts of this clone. The CDR3 sequence is CASSPRDRADEQFF. In DNA, the CDR3 is TGCGCCAGCAGCCCGAGGGACAGGGCCGATGAGCAGTTCTTC. The chain employs TRBV5-1 and TRBJ2-1; 9 bases match TRBD1. The V gene end was trimmed by 4 bases and the J gene end by 8 bases; junction bases not matched to a gene: 7. Germline V gene sequence: CDR1 SGHRS, CDR2 YFSETQ. CDR3 length: 14 amino acids.

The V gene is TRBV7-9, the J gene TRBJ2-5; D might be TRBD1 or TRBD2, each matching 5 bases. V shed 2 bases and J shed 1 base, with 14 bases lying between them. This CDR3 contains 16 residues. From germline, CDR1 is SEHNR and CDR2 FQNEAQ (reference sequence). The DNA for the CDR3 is TGTGCCAGCAGCTTAAAAGGGGTGGAGGCCCAAGAGACCCAGTACTTC. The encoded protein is CASSLKGVEAQETQYF. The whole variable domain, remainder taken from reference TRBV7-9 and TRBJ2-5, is DTGVSQNPRHKITKRGQNVTFRCDPISEHNRLYWYRQTLGQGPEFLTYFQNEAQLEKSRLLSDRFSAERPKGSFSTLEIQRTEQGDSAMYLCASSLKGVEAQETQYFGPGTRLLVL.

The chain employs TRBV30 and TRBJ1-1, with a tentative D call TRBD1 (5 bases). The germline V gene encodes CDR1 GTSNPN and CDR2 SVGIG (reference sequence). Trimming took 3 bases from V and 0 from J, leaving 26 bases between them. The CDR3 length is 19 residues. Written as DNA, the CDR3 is TGTGCCTGGAGGCTGACCTTTGGGGGTGGAGATCCCGTGAACACTGAAGCTTTCTTT. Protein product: CAWRLTFGGGDPVNTEAFF.

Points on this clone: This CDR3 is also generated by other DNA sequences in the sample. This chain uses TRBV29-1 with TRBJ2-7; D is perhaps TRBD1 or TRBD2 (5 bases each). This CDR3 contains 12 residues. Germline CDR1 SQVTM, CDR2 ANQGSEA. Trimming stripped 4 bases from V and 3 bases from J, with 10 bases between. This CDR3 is CSVVRGGYEQYF. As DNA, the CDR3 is TGCAGCGTTGTCCGGGGCGGCTACGAGCAGTACTTC.

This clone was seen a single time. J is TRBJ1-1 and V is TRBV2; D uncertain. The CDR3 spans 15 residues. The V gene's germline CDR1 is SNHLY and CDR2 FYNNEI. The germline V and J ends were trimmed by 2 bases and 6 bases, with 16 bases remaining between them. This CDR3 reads CASSETKLGFPEAFF. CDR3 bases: TGTGCCAGCAGTGAAACTAAGCTAGGGTTCCCTGAAGCTTTCTTT.

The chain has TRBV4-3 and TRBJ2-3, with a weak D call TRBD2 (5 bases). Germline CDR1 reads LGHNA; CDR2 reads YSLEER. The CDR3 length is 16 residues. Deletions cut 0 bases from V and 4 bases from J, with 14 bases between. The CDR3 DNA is TGCGCCAGCAGCCAAGAGGGTTACGGACTCTCAGATACGCAGTATTTT. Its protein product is CASSQEGYGLSDTQYF.

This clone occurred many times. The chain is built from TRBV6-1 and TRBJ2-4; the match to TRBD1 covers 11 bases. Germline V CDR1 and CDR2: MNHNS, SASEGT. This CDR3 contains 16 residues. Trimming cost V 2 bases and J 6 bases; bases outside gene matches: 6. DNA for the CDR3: TGTGCCAGCAGTGAAAGCTGGACAGGGGGCCGAAACATTCAGTACTTC. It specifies CASSESWTGGRNIQYF.

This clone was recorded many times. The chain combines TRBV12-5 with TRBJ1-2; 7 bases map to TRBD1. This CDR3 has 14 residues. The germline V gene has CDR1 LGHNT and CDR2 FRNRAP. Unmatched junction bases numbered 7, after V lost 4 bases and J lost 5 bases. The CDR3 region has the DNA TGTGCTAGTGGTTCCTCCGACAGGGATTATGGCTACACCTTC. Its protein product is CASGSSDRDYGYTF.

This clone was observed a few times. The CDR3 sequence is CAWSALNSPLHF. The DNA for the CDR3 is TGTGCCTGGAGTGCGCTCAATTCACCCCTCCACTTT. V and J are TRBV30 and TRBJ1-6, with no clear D. This CDR3 comprises 12 residues. The germline V gene encodes CDR1 GTSNPN and CDR2 SVGIG (reference sequence). The ends were cut back, 1 base at V and 7 bases at J, with 5 bases in the middle. The full variable domain, its missing parts supplied by reference TRBV30 and TRBJ1-6, is SQTIHQWPATLVQPVGSPLSLECTVEGTSNPNLYWYRQAAGRGLQLLFYSVGIGQISSEVPQNLSASRPQDRQFILSSKKLLLSDSGFYLCAWSALNSPLHFGNGTRLTVT.

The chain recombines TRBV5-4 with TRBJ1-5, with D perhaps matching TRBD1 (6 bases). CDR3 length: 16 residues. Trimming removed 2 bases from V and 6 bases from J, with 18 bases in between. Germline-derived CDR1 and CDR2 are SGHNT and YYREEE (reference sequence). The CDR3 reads CASSFTGAGVIQPQHF. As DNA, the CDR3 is TGTGCCAGCAGCTTCACCGGCGCAGGGGTTATTCAGCCCCAGCATTTT.

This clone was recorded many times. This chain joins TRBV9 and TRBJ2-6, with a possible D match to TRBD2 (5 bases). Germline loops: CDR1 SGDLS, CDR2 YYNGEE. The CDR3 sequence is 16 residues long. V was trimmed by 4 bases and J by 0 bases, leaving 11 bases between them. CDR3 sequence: CASSLGESSGANVLTF. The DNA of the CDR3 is TGTGCCAGCAGCCTGGGAGAATCCTCTGGGGCCAACGTCCTGACTTTC.

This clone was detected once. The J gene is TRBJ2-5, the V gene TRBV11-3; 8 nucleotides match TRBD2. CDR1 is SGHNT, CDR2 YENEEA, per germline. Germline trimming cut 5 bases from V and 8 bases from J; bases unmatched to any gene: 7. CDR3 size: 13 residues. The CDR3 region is CASSPGAGGTQYF. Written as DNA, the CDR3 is TGTGCCAGCAGCCCAGGGGCGGGAGGAACCCAGTACTTC. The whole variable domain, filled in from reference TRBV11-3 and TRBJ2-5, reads EAGVVQSPRYKIIEKKQPVAFWCNPISGHNTLYWYLQNLGQGPELLIRYENEEAVDDSQLPKDRFSAERLKGVDSTLKIQPAELGDSAVYLCASSPGAGGTQYFGPGTRLLVL.

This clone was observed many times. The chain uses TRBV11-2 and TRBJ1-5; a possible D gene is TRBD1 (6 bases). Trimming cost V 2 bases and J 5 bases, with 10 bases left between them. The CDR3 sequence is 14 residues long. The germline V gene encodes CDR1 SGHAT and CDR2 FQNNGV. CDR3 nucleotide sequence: TGTGCCAGCAGCTTAAATGGACAGCATCAGCCCCAGCATTTT. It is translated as CASSLNGQHQPQHF.